This T cell receptor (beta chain) appears in the sequencing data of a study of T cell changes during pregnancy in multiple sclerosis. Sequencing used immunoSEQ multiplex PCR; TCRdb keeps in-frame clones, though not all of them. This table holds 32,000 or so clones, 85% to 95% found once. This CDR3 has 15 residues. The germline CDR1 and CDR2 sequences are SNHLY and FYNNEI. V was pared by 2 bases and J by 3 bases, with 5 bases of the junction left unmatched. The J gene is TRBJ2-3, the V gene TRBV2; the match to TRBD1 covers 7 bases. The specimen was CD4+ T cells from peripheral blood mononuclear cells, collected in the second trimester of pregnancy. The sequence was obtained from a female donor with multiple sclerosis, enrolled in a pregnancy study. CDR3 bases: TGTGCCAGCAGTGAACAGGGGGTGTTTACAGATACGCAGTATTTT. It yields the protein CASSEQGVFTDTQYF.